This is a list of T cell receptor beta chains from one sample in a study of blood T cell repertoires in COVID-19. Assay used: immunoSEQ multiplex PCR; TCRdb lists only in-frame clones, some missing. This sample has about 190,000 clones, with almost 90% found just once. Source material: peripheral blood. All receptors come from a man aged 18 to 29 with active or convalescent COVID-19. Each CDR3 is given with its conserved first and last residue. D genes are given only for firm matches. Rows may omit the clone size; those that give it use once, few, many or a size class.

J gene: TRBJ1-2; CDR3 length: 12; V gene: TRBV12-3/TRBV12-4; clone size: NA; D gene: TRBD1; CDR3 DNA: TGTGCCAGCAGTTTGGGGACAGTTGGCTACACCTTC; CDR3 protein: CASSLGTVGYTF
J gene: TRBJ2-1; CDR3 length: 19; V gene: TRBV7-8; clone size: NA; D gene: NA; CDR3 DNA: TGTGCCAGCAGCCTACTTGACAAGGGGGTACCGGTTGAAGGCAATGAGCAGTTCTTC; CDR3 protein: CASSLLDKGVPVEGNEQFF
J gene: TRBJ1-3; CDR3 length: 14; V gene: TRBV5-8; clone size: NA; D gene: NA; CDR3 DNA: TGTGCCAGCAGCTTGAGGGGGACTGGAAACACCATATATTTT; CDR3 protein: CASSLRGTGNTIYF
J gene: TRBJ2-7; CDR3 length: 18; V gene: TRBV10-3; clone size: few; D gene: NA; CDR3 DNA: TGTGCCATCAGTGACTCCTCAACGGAGACCTCACGACCCTACGAGCAGTACTTC; CDR3 protein: CAISDSSTETSRPYEQYF
J gene: TRBJ1-5; CDR3 length: 14; V gene: TRBV6-5; clone size: NA; D gene: TRBD1; CDR3 DNA: TGTGCCAGCAGCCCGGGACAGGGGTATCAGCCCCAGCATTTT; CDR3 protein: CASSPGQGYQPQHF
J gene: TRBJ2-1; CDR3 length: 16; V gene: TRBV5-6; clone size: NA; D gene: TRBD2; CDR3 DNA: TGTGCCAGCAGCTTGGAGGTAGCGGGGGTATACAATGAGCAGTTCTTC; CDR3 protein: CASSLEVAGVYNEQFF
J gene: TRBJ1-1; CDR3 length: 12; V gene: TRBV30; clone size: NA; D gene: NA; CDR3 DNA: TGTGCCTGGGGGGAGGCGAACACTGAAGCTTTCTTT; CDR3 protein: CAWGEANTEAFF
J gene: TRBJ1-1; CDR3 length: 13; V gene: TRBV30; clone size: NA; D gene: NA; CDR3 DNA: TGTGCCTGGAGTGTCCAGGCCAACACTGAAGCTTTCTTT; CDR3 protein: CAWSVQANTEAFF
J gene: TRBJ2-7; CDR3 length: 14; V gene: TRBV4-1; clone size: once; D gene: TRBD2; CDR3 DNA: TGCGCCAGCAGCCAGGGGACTAGCGCCTACGAGCAGTACTTC; CDR3 protein: CASSQGTSAYEQYF
J gene: TRBJ2-6; CDR3 length: 16; V gene: TRBV2; clone size: NA; D gene: TRBD1; CDR3 DNA: TGTGCCGGGCAATGGGGACAGGGGGCCGGGGCCAACGTCCTGACTTTC; CDR3 protein: CAGQWGQGAGANVLTF
J gene: TRBJ1-1; CDR3 length: 14; V gene: TRBV6-1; clone size: NA; D gene: NA; CDR3 DNA: TGTGCCAGCAGTGAAATTCCCAGGAACACTGAAGCTTTCTTT; CDR3 protein: CASSEIPRNTEAFF
J gene: TRBJ2-5; CDR3 length: 15; V gene: TRBV5-1; clone size: NA; D gene: TRBD2; CDR3 DNA: TGCGCCAGCAGCGTGGGACTAGCGGCACTCGAGACCCAGTACTTC; CDR3 protein: CASSVGLAALETQYF
J gene: TRBJ1-1; CDR3 length: 12; V gene: TRBV12-3/TRBV12-4; clone size: NA; D gene: NA; CDR3 DNA: TGTGCCAGCACTAAGTTGAACACTGAAGCTTTCTTT; CDR3 protein: CASTKLNTEAFF
J gene: TRBJ2-1; CDR3 length: 10; V gene: TRBV29-1; clone size: once; D gene: NA; CDR3 DNA: TGCAGCGTTGCAGTCAATGAGCAGTTCTTC; CDR3 protein: CSVAVNEQFF
J gene: TRBJ1-2; CDR3 length: 12; V gene: TRBV7-9; clone size: NA; D gene: NA; CDR3 DNA: TGTGCCAGCAGCGTAATCGGGGGAGGCTACACCTTC; CDR3 protein: CASSVIGGGYTF
J gene: TRBJ2-1; CDR3 length: 16; V gene: TRBV18; clone size: NA; D gene: TRBD1; CDR3 DNA: TGTGCCAGCTCTACAACAGGGGGCTCCAATTACAATGAGCAGTTCTTC; CDR3 protein: CASSTTGGSNYNEQFF
J gene: TRBJ1-5; CDR3 length: 13; V gene: TRBV19; clone size: NA; D gene: NA; CDR3 DNA: TGTGCCACCAGCCAGGGTATTAGGCAGCCCCAGCATTTT; CDR3 protein: CATSQGIRQPQHF
J gene: TRBJ2-7; CDR3 length: 14; V gene: TRBV5-1; clone size: NA; D gene: TRBD2; CDR3 DNA: TGCGCCAGCAGCTTAGGCGGGGGTGAATACGAGCAGTACTTC; CDR3 protein: CASSLGGGEYEQYF
J gene: TRBJ1-1; CDR3 length: 13; V gene: TRBV30; clone size: NA; D gene: NA; CDR3 DNA: TGTGCCTGGAGTGTAAACAGAAACACTGAAGCTTTCTTT; CDR3 protein: CAWSVNRNTEAFF
J gene: TRBJ2-3; CDR3 length: 15; V gene: TRBV18; clone size: NA; D gene: TRBD2; CDR3 DNA: TGTGCCAGCTCACCTGAGCGGGGAGGGGCAGATACGCAGTATTTT; CDR3 protein: CASSPERGGADTQYF
J gene: TRBJ1-4; CDR3 length: 14; V gene: TRBV3-1/TRBV3-2; clone size: once; D gene: NA; CDR3 DNA: TGTGCCAGCAGCCAAGCGGGGGGCAATGAAAAACTGTTTTTT; CDR3 protein: CASSQAGGNEKLFF
J gene: TRBJ2-7; CDR3 length: 13; V gene: TRBV27; clone size: NA; D gene: NA; CDR3 DNA: TGTGCCAGCAGTTTGGGAGGGGGGTACGAGCAGTACTTC; CDR3 protein: CASSLGGGYEQYF
J gene: TRBJ2-2; CDR3 length: 13; V gene: TRBV10-1; clone size: NA; D gene: NA; CDR3 DNA: TGCGCCAGCAATCTGGAGGGCACCGGGGAGCTGTTTTTT; CDR3 protein: CASNLEGTGELFF
J gene: TRBJ1-3; CDR3 length: 16; V gene: TRBV25-1; clone size: NA; D gene: TRBD1; CDR3 DNA: TGTGCCAGCACCCCCCCGGGACAGGGCTCTGGAAACACCATATATTTT; CDR3 protein: CASTPPGQGSGNTIYF
J gene: TRBJ2-5; CDR3 length: 15; V gene: TRBV2; clone size: NA; D gene: NA; CDR3 DNA: TGTGCCAGCAGTGAAGCTCGGGGGTATCAGGAGACCCAGTACTTC; CDR3 protein: CASSEARGYQETQYF
J gene: TRBJ2-2; CDR3 length: 16; V gene: TRBV6-4; clone size: NA; D gene: NA; CDR3 DNA: TGTGCCAGCAGTGATGGGGCGGATGCGAACACCGGGGAGCTGTTTTTT; CDR3 protein: CASSDGADANTGELFF
J gene: TRBJ2-1; CDR3 length: 19; V gene: TRBV6-1; clone size: NA; D gene: TRBD2; CDR3 DNA: TGTGCCAGCAGTGAATGGGGGACTAGCGTTAGTAACTCCTACAATGAGCAGTTCTTC; CDR3 protein: CASSEWGTSVSNSYNEQFF
J gene: TRBJ1-5; CDR3 length: 14; V gene: TRBV19; clone size: NA; D gene: NA; CDR3 DNA: TGTGCCAGCCGGGAGGGGCTTAGCAATCAGCCCCAGCATTTT; CDR3 protein: CASREGLSNQPQHF
J gene: TRBJ2-3; CDR3 length: 10; V gene: TRBV19; clone size: NA; D gene: TRBD2; CDR3 DNA: TGTGCCAGCGGGGGGGGTACGCAGTATTTT; CDR3 protein: CASGGGTQYF
J gene: TRBJ1-1; CDR3 length: 13; V gene: TRBV7-9; clone size: NA; D gene: NA; CDR3 DNA: TGTGCCAGCAGTTCCGCAGATAACACTGAAGCTTTCTTT; CDR3 protein: CASSSADNTEAFF
J gene: TRBJ2-5; CDR3 length: 13; V gene: TRBV5-1; clone size: NA; D gene: NA; CDR3 DNA: TGCGCCAGCAGCGGTTCGACAGCAGAGACCCAGTACTTC; CDR3 protein: CASSGSTAETQYF
J gene: TRBJ2-1; CDR3 length: 15; V gene: TRBV6-5; clone size: NA; D gene: TRBD1; CDR3 DNA: TGTGCCAGCGGAAGGACAGGGAGCTCCTACAATGAGCAGTTCTTC; CDR3 protein: CASGRTGSSYNEQFF
J gene: TRBJ1-1; CDR3 length: 15; V gene: TRBV5-1; clone size: NA; D gene: TRBD1; CDR3 DNA: TGCGCCCGCAGCCCGGGGCAGGGGGGGAACACTGAAGCTTTCTTT; CDR3 protein: CARSPGQGGNTEAFF
J gene: TRBJ2-4; CDR3 length: 17; V gene: TRBV11-2; clone size: NA; D gene: NA; CDR3 DNA: TGTGCCAGCAGCTTAGAGGGGGCACTAATAGCCAAAAACATTCAGTACTTC; CDR3 protein: CASSLEGALIAKNIQYF
J gene: TRBJ1-5; CDR3 length: 15; V gene: TRBV2; clone size: NA; D gene: NA; CDR3 DNA: TGTGCCAGCAGTAAGGAGGGAGGAAGCAATCAGCCCCAGCATTTT; CDR3 protein: CASSKEGGSNQPQHF
J gene: TRBJ2-5; CDR3 length: 17; V gene: TRBV6-2/TRBV6-3; clone size: once; D gene: TRBD1; CDR3 DNA: TGTGCCAGCAGTTATTCCCGGGACAGGGGAGGTCGAGAGACCCAGTACTTC; CDR3 protein: CASSYSRDRGGRETQYF
J gene: TRBJ2-1; CDR3 length: 15; V gene: TRBV5-1; clone size: few; D gene: TRBD2; CDR3 DNA: TGCGCCAGCAGCCAACGACTAGCGGGGAGAAATGAGCAGTTCTTC; CDR3 protein: CASSQRLAGRNEQFF
J gene: TRBJ1-2; CDR3 length: 15; V gene: TRBV5-1; clone size: NA; D gene: NA; CDR3 DNA: TGCGCCAGCAGCCATGAACCGACACTTAACTATGGCTACACCTTC; CDR3 protein: CASSHEPTLNYGYTF
J gene: TRBJ1-2; CDR3 length: 15; V gene: TRBV12-5; clone size: NA; D gene: NA; CDR3 DNA: TGTGCTAGTGGTCCCGAAGTGACAGTAATGAGAGGCTACACCTTC; CDR3 protein: CASGPEVTVMRGYTF
J gene: TRBJ2-1; CDR3 length: 15; V gene: TRBV15; clone size: NA; D gene: TRBD2; CDR3 DNA: TGTGCCACCAGCAGAGTGACTAGCGGGAGAGTTCCGCAGTTCTTC; CDR3 protein: CATSRVTSGRVPQFF
J gene: TRBJ1-2; CDR3 length: 20; V gene: TRBV10-3; clone size: once; D gene: TRBD1; CDR3 DNA: TGTGCCATCAGTGAGTCGGAGGCGGGACAGGGTACGCCAGCTAACTATGGCTACACCTTC; CDR3 protein: CAISESEAGQGTPANYGYTF
J gene: TRBJ1-2; CDR3 length: 15; V gene: TRBV5-4; clone size: NA; D gene: NA; CDR3 DNA: TGTGCCAGCAGCTTGGAACAGGGAAGGGGCTATGGCTACACCTTC; CDR3 protein: CASSLEQGRGYGYTF
J gene: TRBJ2-1; CDR3 length: 14; V gene: TRBV24-1; clone size: once; D gene: TRBD2; CDR3 DNA: TGTGCCACCAGGGGGGAGCGGGAGCAAGGTGAGCAGTTCTTC; CDR3 protein: CATRGEREQGEQFF
J gene: TRBJ2-7; CDR3 length: 14; V gene: TRBV30; clone size: NA; D gene: NA; CDR3 DNA: TGTGCCTGGAGGAGGGGCAGGGGCGGCTACGAGCAGTACTTC; CDR3 protein: CAWRRGRGGYEQYF
J gene: TRBJ1-1; CDR3 length: 16; V gene: TRBV5-1; clone size: NA; D gene: TRBD1; CDR3 DNA: TGCGCCAGCAGCATGGGACAGGCGATTGAGAACACTGAAGCTTTCTTT; CDR3 protein: CASSMGQAIENTEAFF
J gene: TRBJ1-1; CDR3 length: 15; V gene: TRBV7-2; clone size: NA; D gene: NA; CDR3 DNA: TGTGCCAGCAGCTTAGCGCGGACAACTAACACTGAAGCTTTCTTT; CDR3 protein: CASSLARTTNTEAFF
J gene: TRBJ2-1; CDR3 length: 16; V gene: TRBV7-9; clone size: NA; D gene: NA; CDR3 DNA: TGTGCCAGCAGGGAAAAACAGGTGACCTCCTACAATGAGCAGTTCTTC; CDR3 protein: CASREKQVTSYNEQFF
J gene: TRBJ1-6; CDR3 length: 14; V gene: TRBV6-5; clone size: NA; D gene: TRBD1; CDR3 DNA: TGTGCCAGCAGTCTGGACAGGCAGAATTCACCCCTCCACTTT; CDR3 protein: CASSLDRQNSPLHF